The 23 T cell receptor beta chains given below trace back to one sample, sequenced in a study of T cells in Graves' hyperthyroidism and ophthalmopathy (dated by TCRdb to about 2019). The protocol used for the library was multiplex PCR. The run used an Illumina HiSeq 2000. The TCR beta CDR3 regions were amplified from the RNA transcripts. A first-round RT-PCR of the TCR CDR3 used the HTBI primer set with the Qiagen OneStep RT-PCR kit. TCRdb trimmed public reads at Q25 via fastp, called clones via MiXCR and kept in-frame beta chains. Rows with one shared CDR3 protein collapse into an entry with the most common genes and DNA. This sample holds 490,000 or so distinct CDR3 sequences; roughly 16% were observed only once. Less than 30% of the sample is taken by the ten largest. The material sequenced was blood. Source of these receptors: a young woman with Graves' ophthalmopathy.

In this sample, this clonotype turned up a few times. CDR3 in amino acids: CASNEGLWRTYSLYEQYF. The CDR3 region has the DNA TGTGCCAGCAACGAGGGTTTGTGGAGGACTTATAGTTTGTACGAGCAGTACTTC. The chain combines TRBV6-1 with TRBJ2-7; a possible D gene is TRBD2 (5 bases). The CDR3 extends over 18 amino acids. In germline, CDR1 is MNHNS, CDR2 SASEGT. Trimming pared 7 bases from V and 4 bases from J, leaving 29 bases between.

In this sample, this clonotype turned up many times. This rearrangement joins TRBV7-2 to TRBJ2-3; 7 bases map to TRBD1. V lost 6 bases and J lost 4; bases outside the gene matches: 13. CDR1 and CDR2 (germline): SGHTA, FQGNSA. This CDR3 comprises 16 residues. CDR3 bases: TGTGCCAGCAGTCGCCAACTAATCCAGGGGGCAGATACGCAGTATTTT. The encoded protein is CASSRQLIQGADTQYF.

CDR3 residues: CASSSLADSIYEQYF. The CDR3 region has the DNA TGTGCCAGTTCCAGCCTAGCCGATTCGATCTACGAGCAGTACTTC. This chain joins TRBV6-2 or TRBV6-3 and TRBJ2-7; D might be TRBD2 (5 bases). The germline V gene encodes CDR1 MNHEY and CDR2 SVGEGT. The germline V and J ends were trimmed by 9 bases and 3 bases, with 21 bases remaining between them. The CDR3 extends over 15 amino acids.

This clonotype has at least ten counts. CDR3 bases: TGTGCCAGCAGCAGCAGGGTTCAGCCCCAGCATTTT. This gives the protein CASSSRVQPQHF. V and J are TRBV6-2 or TRBV6-3 and TRBJ1-5, with a tentative D call TRBD1 (5 bases). Germline-derived CDR1 and CDR2 are MNHEY and SVGEGT. The CDR3 totals 12 residues. Trimming removed 6 bases at V and 6 bases at J, with 9 bases between.

A few counts support this clonotype. V is TRBV4-1 and J is TRBJ2-1; perhaps TRBD2 as D (6 bases). CDR3 length equals 16 residues. Germline V gives CDR1 MGHRA, CDR2 YSYEKL. V was shortened by 4 bases and J by 5 bases, with 18 bases between the two germline ends. The CDR3 here is CASSRMGLRNHNEQFF. The CDR3 coding sequence is TGCGCCAGCAGCCGAATGGGACTTCGAAACCACAATGAGCAGTTCTTC.

This clonotype was observed many times. The chain uses TRBV30 and TRBJ2-5; TRBD1 aligns across 8 bases. The J segment lost 7 bases and the V segment lost 6 bases, leaving 13 bases of the junction unmatched. The CDR3 sequence is 14 residues long. CDR1 and CDR2 from the germline V gene are GTSNPN and SVGIG (reference sequence). In DNA, the CDR3 is TGTGCCTGCACGGACAGGGTAGTTCGTGGGACCCAGTACTTC. This encodes CACTDRVVRGTQYF.

This clonotype was recorded many times. The V call is TRBV28, the J call TRBJ2-7; 9 bases are shared with TRBD2. V shed 3 bases, J shed 2 bases, and the junction held 2 bases outside the gene matches. Looked up from germline, CDR1 is MDHEN and CDR2 is SYDVKM. The length of the CDR3 is 14 residues. The DNA for the CDR3 is TGTGCCAGCAGTTTTACTAGCGGGCCCTACGAGCAGTACTTC. Protein: CASSFTSGPYEQYF.

This clonotype was detected ten times or more. The CDR3 spells CATKLRLQRTRGEQFF. The CDR3 DNA reads as TGTGCCACCAAACTAAGGCTCCAGCGCACTCGCGGTGAGCAGTTCTTC. The rearrangement joins TRBV7-9 to TRBJ2-1; D unresolved. The CDR3 extends over 16 amino acids. From germline, CDR1 is SEHNR and CDR2 FQNEAQ (reference sequence). V was clipped by 10 bases and J by 9 bases, with 28 bases between them.

At least ten counts were recorded for this clonotype. The V call is TRBV6-1, the J call TRBJ2-6; D may correspond to TRBD1 or TRBD2 (5 bases each). The CDR3 length is 16 residues. Trimming pared 6 bases from V and 5 bases from J, leaving 17 bases between. Per the germline V gene, CDR1 is MNHNS and CDR2 is SASEGT. The CDR3 DNA reads as TGTGCCAGCAGGGTGGATAGGCAGGGACGGGCCAACGTCCTGACTTTC. This gives the protein CASRVDRQGRANVLTF.

At least ten counts were recorded for this clonotype. The chain links TRBV18 to TRBJ2-1; perhaps TRBD2 as D (6 bases). CDR1 is KGHSH, CDR2 LQKENI, per germline. The V and J ends lost 3 bases and 7 bases respectively, with 16 bases between them. The CDR3 runs 15 residues. Here the CDR3 reads CASSPLGQGGNEQFF. The CDR3, as DNA: TGTGCCAGCTCACCGTTGGGGCAGGGAGGAAATGAGCAGTTCTTC.

This chain links TRBV4-1 with TRBJ2-7; perhaps TRBD1 as D (6 bases). The CDR3 has 14 amino acids. CDR1 is MGHRA and CDR2 is YSYEKL in the germline V gene. V lost 0 bases, J lost 4 bases, and 10 bases lay in between. CDR3: CASSQETGTYEQYF. The CDR3 bases are TGCGCCAGCAGCCAAGAAACAGGGACATACGAGCAGTACTTC.

This clonotype has a count of ten or more. The chain couples TRBV4-1 to TRBJ2-7, with 11 bases fitting TRBD1. This CDR3 contains 18 residues. V shed 0 bases and J 1 base; nucleotides not matched to a gene: 8. Germline assignment: CDR1 MGHRA and CDR2 YSYEKL. The CDR3 nucleotides read TGCGCCAGCAGCCAAGACCGGGACAGGGGGACGAGGTCCTACGAGCAGTACTTC. It codes for CASSQDRDRGTRSYEQYF.

The gene calls are TRBV14 and TRBJ2-1; tentatively, D is TRBD2 (5 bases). V gave up 1 base and J gave up 0 bases, with 10 bases separating them. The length of the CDR3 is 16 residues. Germline loops: CDR1 SGHDN, CDR2 FVKESK. The CDR3 spells CASSQVAQSSYNEQFF. In nucleotides, the CDR3 is TGTGCCAGCAGCCAAGTAGCGCAGAGCTCCTACAATGAGCAGTTCTTC.

In this sample, this clonotype turned up a few times. The V and J genes are TRBV5-1 and TRBJ2-2, with TRBD2 matching 8 bases. Germline CDR1 reads SGHRS; CDR2 reads YFSETQ. The junction had 12 bases not matched to a gene; V was cut back by 5 bases and J by 0 bases. The CDR3 covers 18 residues. The CDR3 spells CASRLSFSGTSNTGELFF. CDR3 DNA: TGCGCCAGCAGGCTATCTTTTAGCGGGACTTCGAACACCGGGGAGCTGTTTTTT.

This clonotype was counted between two and nine times. The chain links TRBV25-1 to TRBJ2-7, with D maybe TRBD1 (5 bases). The germline V gene encodes CDR1 MGHDK and CDR2 SYGVNS. This CDR3 spans 13 amino acids. Deletions cut 5 bases from V and 3 bases from J, with 11 bases between. The CDR3 DNA reads TGTGCCAGCAGTCGAATCGACAGCTACGAGCAGTACTTC. Amino acid sequence: CASSRIDSYEQYF.

The chain employs TRBV10-3 and TRBJ1-4; 10 nucleotides agree with TRBD1. The CDR3 is 14 residues long. Germline V CDR1 and CDR2: ENHRY, SYGVKD. V trimming: 8 bases; J trimming: 5 bases; junction bases outside the gene matches: 5. The CDR3 spells CAIAGTGANEKLFF. CDR3 sequence (DNA): TGTGCCATCGCGGGGACAGGGGCGAATGAAAAACTGTTTTTT.

This clonotype was seen repeatedly, ten times or more. This sequence joins TRBV5-5 and TRBJ2-7; 7 positions agree with TRBD1. CDR1 and CDR2 (germline): SGHKS, YYEKEE (reference sequence). V was clipped by 0 bases and J by 6 bases; unmatched bases: 6. The CDR3 is 14 amino acids. This chain's CDR3 is CASSLGGTVGEQYF. Here the CDR3 DNA reads TGTGCCAGCAGCTTGGGGGGGACAGTCGGCGAGCAGTACTTC.

This clonotype was observed many times. The chain has TRBV7-2 and TRBJ1-4, with D unresolved. Germline CDR1 and CDR2: SGHTA and FQGNSA. Deletions cut 5 bases from V and 0 bases from J, with 10 bases between. The CDR3 loop spans 15 amino acids. The CDR3 region is CASSLKAATNEKLFF. DNA of the CDR3: TGTGCCAGCAGCCTGAAGGCTGCAACTAATGAAAAACTGTTTTTT.

Concerning this clonotype: Being one base from a much bigger clone, this may be a read error. The chain couples TRBV30 to TRBJ2-7; TRBD1 agrees at 8 bases. The CDR3 runs 14 residues. Losses at the gene ends were 5 bases for V and 9 bases for J; bases not matched to a gene: 15. Germline CDR1 reads GTSNPN; CDR2 reads SVGIG (reference sequence). The CDR3 nucleotides read TGTGCCTGGGGTCGTCCCGGGACAGGCTCGGGGCAGTACTTC. Its protein is CAWGRPGTGSGQYF.

This clonotype came up many times. The chain employs TRBV6-2 or TRBV6-3 and TRBJ1-2, with D hard to call. The CDR3 spans 14 residues. CDR1 is MNHEY, CDR2 SVGEGT, per germline. Deletions cut 6 bases from V and 2 bases from J, with 13 bases between. Here the CDR3 DNA reads TGTGCCAGCAGCTACATCGTTTTAAACTATGGCTACACCTTC. It specifies CASSYIVLNYGYTF.

This clonotype occurred a few times. V usage is TRBV11-1 and J usage is TRBJ1-2; D may be TRBD1 (5 bases). CDR3 length equals 15 residues. V dropped 6 bases and J dropped 5 bases, with 19 bases sitting between them. Germline V gives CDR1 SGHAT, CDR2 FQDESV (reference sequence). The CDR3 loop is CASSGPGDFGYGYTF. The CDR3 nucleotides read TGTGCCAGCAGTGGTCCGGGGGACTTCGGATATGGCTACACCTTC.

This clonotype appeared a few times. The rearrangement links TRBV28 to TRBJ2-4; a possible D gene is TRBD2 (6 bases). Germline CDR1 is MDHEN and CDR2 is SYDVKM. This CDR3 has 15 residues. V lost 3 bases and J 0 bases, leaving 9 bases between the germline ends. The CDR3 DNA sequence: TGTGCCAGCAGTTTCGCGGGGCTAGCCAAAAACATTCAGTACTTC. This gives the protein CASSFAGLAKNIQYF.

The V call is TRBV9, the J call TRBJ2-3, with D tentatively TRBD1 or TRBD2 (5 bases each). CDR3 length: 15 residues. Germline lookup yields CDR1 SGDLS and CDR2 YYNGEE. V gave up 5 bases and J gave up 0 bases, with 13 bases separating them. The DNA of the CDR3 is TGTGCCAGCAGTTGGGGGAAGACTAGCACAGATACGCAGTATTTT. This translates into CASSWGKTSTDTQYF.